These T cell receptor beta chains were read from a single sample in a study of graft-versus-host responses after intestinal transplantation. The antigens these receptors bind are not known. The data were produced by immunoSEQ multiplex PCR, yet TCRdb's version contains in-frame clones alone and is incomplete. This table has over 70,000 clones, approximately 96% appearing once. The input for sequencing was unstimulated CD8+ T cells sorted from spleen or lymph node cells, taken before intestinal transplant. These receptors all come from a human donor who received an intestinal transplant. CDR3s include the opening cysteine and the closing phenylalanine or tryptophan. Fields, in order: J gene, V gene, CDR3 length, CDR3 protein.

TRBJ2-1 | TRBV2 | 16 | CASTPKDSGIYNEQFF
TRBJ2-1 | TRBV27 | 15 | CASSSPGQGVDEQFF
TRBJ1-1 | TRBV6-1 | 15 | CASRTKDRESTEAFF
TRBJ2-5 | TRBV7-3 | 16 | CASSQIAGGGGETQYF
TRBJ2-7 | TRBV2 | 15 | CASSEPRGPSYEQYF
TRBJ2-7 | TRBV28 | 16 | CTSSLGGQEMTYEQYF
TRBJ2-1 | TRBV6-5 | 15 | CASSYSQGEHNEQFF
TRBJ2-1 | TRBV10-1 | 14 | CASSEGAPYNEQFF
TRBJ2-7 | TRBV11-2 | 15 | CASSLVSGRSYEQYF
TRBJ2-3 | TRBV2 | 18 | CASSEAWTSGASTDTQYF
TRBJ1-5 | TRBV15 | 14 | CATSITGGGQPQHF
TRBJ1-2 | TRBV5-1 | 14 | CASSWGPINYGYTF
TRBJ2-7 | TRBV7-9 | 13 | CASSLASPYEQYF
TRBJ2-7 | TRBV4-1 | 15 | CASSQGPTGAYEQYF
TRBJ2-7 | TRBV30 | 14 | CAWSVLGGVDEQYF
TRBJ2-3 | TRBV13 | 15 | CASSFPSGRSDTQYF
TRBJ1-1 | TRBV11-2 | 15 | CASSPGGGFNTEAFF
TRBJ2-3 | TRBV5-1 | 13 | CASKPVSTDTQYF
TRBJ2-1 | TRBV30 | 16 | CAWMGDGSGIYNEQFF
TRBJ2-1 | TRBV29-1 | 10 | CSVTGDEQFF
TRBJ1-1 | TRBV27 | 13 | CASMGWSNTEAFF
TRBJ1-2 | TRBV7-6 | 15 | CASSTRPGTNYGYTF
TRBJ2-7 | TRBV2 | 17 | CATGLRNLAGGPYEQYF
TRBJ1-1 | TRBV6-6 | 11 | CASSSGREAFF
TRBJ1-2 | TRBV2 | 17 | CASGEGISGSINYGYTF
TRBJ2-1 | TRBV10-2 | 12 | CASSGAGVEQFF
TRBJ1-2 | TRBV10-3 | 16 | CAISELDERQGYGYTF
TRBJ2-2 | TRBV6-5 | 15 | CASSYTSGDTGELFF
TRBJ1-2 | TRBV6-6 | 13 | CASSYSETGGYTF
TRBJ2-7 | TRBV5-1 | 13 | CASTPEASYEQYF
TRBJ2-1 | TRBV11-2 | 16 | CASSPRSVRDYNEQFF
TRBJ1-1 | TRBV25-1 | 12 | CASQKSVTEAFF
TRBJ2-1 | TRBV5-1 | 18 | CASSSPLKLKQRIGEQFF
TRBJ2-2 | TRBV11-2 | 15 | CASTRTAANTGELFF
TRBJ1-5 | TRBV2 | 14 | CASSEGQGNQPQHF
TRBJ1-5 | TRBV6-5 | 14 | CASSRDGEYQPQHF
. | TRBV7-9 | 14 | CASSFTGTSYEQYF
TRBJ1-4 | TRBV19 | 15 | CASSLRQSTNEKLFF
TRBJ1-5 | TRBV7-9 | 15 | CASSPTDAMGQPQHF
TRBJ2-1 | TRBV27 | 17 | CASSLEGGTGSYNEQFF
TRBJ2-3 | TRBV27 | 11 | CASSLGDTQYF
TRBJ1-4 | TRBV7-9 | 15 | CASSPSGLYGEKLFF
TRBJ1-1 | TRBV4-1 | 14 | CASSHGQGNTEAFF
TRBJ2-7 | TRBV27 | 17 | CASSEQGPTLGSYEQYF
TRBJ2-7 | TRBV7-8 | 13 | CASGLTGSYEQYF
TRBJ2-1 | TRBV19 | 18 | CASSIEGGKATSYNEQFF
TRBJ2-7 | TRBV10-3 | 14 | CAIAPGGILYEQYF
TRBJ1-2 | TRBV5-6 | 14 | CASSLIAGDYGYTF
TRBJ2-2 | TRBV2 | 16 | CASSGPLAGAFGELFF
TRBJ1-4 | TRBV15 | 16 | CATSSKGGGGGEKLFF
TRBJ2-1 | TRBV11-3 | 15 | CASSFTGDSHNEQFF
TRBJ1-1 | TRBV6-5 | 13 | CASSEGTGLEAFF
TRBJ2-7 | TRBV19 | 13 | CASSLFPDYEQYF